The text below deals with one TCR beta chain. The antigen remains unidentified. Time point: week 23, last vaccination. One vaccine dose held 300 ug of mutant IDH1 20-mer peptide and came with topical imiquimod. The sample originates from a study of a mutant IDH1 vaccine in newly diagnosed glioma. The method was immunoSEQ multiplex PCR; TCRdb's version includes in-frame clones alone and lacks a portion of them. The table shows tens of thousands of clones, with about 80% occurring only once. Study conclusions and caveats: Vaccine-induced immune responses occurred in 93.3% of patients. Pseudoprogression showed no apparent link to changes in top peripheral T cell clonotypes.

Germline trimming cut 0 bases from V and 3 bases from J; bases unmatched to any gene: 6. Germline V gene sequence: CDR1 ENHRY, CDR2 SYGVKD. The CDR3 runs to 16 residues. The source is a man aged 18 to 29 with glioma. The rearrangement links TRBV10-3 to TRBJ2-3, with 7 bases fitting TRBD1. The material was PBMCs, obtained from a glioma patient whose treatment included an IDH1 peptide vaccine. CDR3 loop: CAISESYRGSTDTQYF. CDR3 nucleotides: TGTGCCATCAGTGAGTCGTACAGGGGAAGTACAGATACGCAGTATTTT.